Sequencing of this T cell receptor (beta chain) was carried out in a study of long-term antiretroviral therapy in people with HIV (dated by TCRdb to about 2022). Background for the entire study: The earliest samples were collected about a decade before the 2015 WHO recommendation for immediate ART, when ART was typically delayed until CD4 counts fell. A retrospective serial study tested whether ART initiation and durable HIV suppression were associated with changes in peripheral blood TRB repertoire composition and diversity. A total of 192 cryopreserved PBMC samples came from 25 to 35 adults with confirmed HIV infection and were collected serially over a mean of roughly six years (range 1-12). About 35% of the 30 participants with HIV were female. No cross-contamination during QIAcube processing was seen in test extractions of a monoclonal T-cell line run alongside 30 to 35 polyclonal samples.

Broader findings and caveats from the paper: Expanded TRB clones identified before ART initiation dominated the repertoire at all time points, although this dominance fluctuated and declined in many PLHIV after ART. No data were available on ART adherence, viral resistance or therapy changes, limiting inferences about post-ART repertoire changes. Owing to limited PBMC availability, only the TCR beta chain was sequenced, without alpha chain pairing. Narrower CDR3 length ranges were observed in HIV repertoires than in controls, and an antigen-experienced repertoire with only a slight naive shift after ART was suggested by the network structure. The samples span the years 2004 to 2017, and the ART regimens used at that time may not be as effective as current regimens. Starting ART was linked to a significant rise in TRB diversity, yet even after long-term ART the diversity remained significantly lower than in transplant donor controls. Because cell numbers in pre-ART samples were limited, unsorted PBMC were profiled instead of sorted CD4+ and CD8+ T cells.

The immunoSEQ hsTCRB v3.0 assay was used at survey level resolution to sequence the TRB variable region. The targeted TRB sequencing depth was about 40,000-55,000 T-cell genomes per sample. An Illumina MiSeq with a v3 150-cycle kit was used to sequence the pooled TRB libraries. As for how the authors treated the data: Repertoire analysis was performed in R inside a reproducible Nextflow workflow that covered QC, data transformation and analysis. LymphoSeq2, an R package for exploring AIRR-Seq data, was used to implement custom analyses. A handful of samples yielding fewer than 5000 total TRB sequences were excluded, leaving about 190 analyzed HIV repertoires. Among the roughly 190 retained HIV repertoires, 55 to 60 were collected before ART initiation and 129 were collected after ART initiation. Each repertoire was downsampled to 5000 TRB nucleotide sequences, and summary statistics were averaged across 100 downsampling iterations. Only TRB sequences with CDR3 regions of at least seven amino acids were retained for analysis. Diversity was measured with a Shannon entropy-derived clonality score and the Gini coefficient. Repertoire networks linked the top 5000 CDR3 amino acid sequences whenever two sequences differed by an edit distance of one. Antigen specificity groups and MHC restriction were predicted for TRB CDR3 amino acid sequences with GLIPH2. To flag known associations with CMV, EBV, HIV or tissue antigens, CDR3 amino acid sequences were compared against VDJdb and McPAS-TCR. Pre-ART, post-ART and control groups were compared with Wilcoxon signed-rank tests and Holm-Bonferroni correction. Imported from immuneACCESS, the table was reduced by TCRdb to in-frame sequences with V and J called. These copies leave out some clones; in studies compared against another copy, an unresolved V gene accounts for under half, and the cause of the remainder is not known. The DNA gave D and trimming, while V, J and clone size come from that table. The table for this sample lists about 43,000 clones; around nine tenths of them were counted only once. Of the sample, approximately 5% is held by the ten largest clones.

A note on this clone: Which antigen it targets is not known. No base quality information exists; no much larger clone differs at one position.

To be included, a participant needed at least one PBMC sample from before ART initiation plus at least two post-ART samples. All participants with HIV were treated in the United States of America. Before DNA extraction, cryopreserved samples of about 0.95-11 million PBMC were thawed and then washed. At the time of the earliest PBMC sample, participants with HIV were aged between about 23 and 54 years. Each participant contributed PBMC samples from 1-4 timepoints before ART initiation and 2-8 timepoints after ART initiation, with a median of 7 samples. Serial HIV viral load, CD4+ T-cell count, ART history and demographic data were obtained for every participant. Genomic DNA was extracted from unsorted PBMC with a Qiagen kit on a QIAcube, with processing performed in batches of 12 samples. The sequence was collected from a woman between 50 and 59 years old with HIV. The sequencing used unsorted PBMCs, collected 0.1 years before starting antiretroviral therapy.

The CDR3 loop reads CSVTDNQGTDTQYF. The nucleotide sequence is given as TGCAGCGTTACGGACAACCAAGGGACAGATACGCAGTATTTT. The chain is encoded by TRBV29-1 joined to TRBJ2-3, and possibly TRBD1, on 5 matching bases. Counted from cysteine to phenylalanine, this CDR3 has 14 amino acids. Only the CDR3 DNA stays, 42 bases, in frame from base 1. Reading the germline V gene gives CDR1 SQVTM and CDR2 ANQGSEA. V and J are truncated by 5 bases and 3 bases respectively, leaving an intervening sequence of 15 bases.